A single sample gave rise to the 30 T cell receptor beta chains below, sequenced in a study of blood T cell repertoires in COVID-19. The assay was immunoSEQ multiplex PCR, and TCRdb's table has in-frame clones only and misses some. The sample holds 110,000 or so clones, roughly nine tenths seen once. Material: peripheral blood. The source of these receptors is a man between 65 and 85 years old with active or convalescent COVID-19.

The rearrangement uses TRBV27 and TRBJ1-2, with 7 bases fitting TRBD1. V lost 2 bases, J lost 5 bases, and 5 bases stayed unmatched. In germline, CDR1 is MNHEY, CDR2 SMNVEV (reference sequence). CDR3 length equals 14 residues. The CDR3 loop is CASSLVGTDYGYTF. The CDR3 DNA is TGTGCCAGCAGTTTAGTAGGGACAGATTATGGCTACACCTTC.

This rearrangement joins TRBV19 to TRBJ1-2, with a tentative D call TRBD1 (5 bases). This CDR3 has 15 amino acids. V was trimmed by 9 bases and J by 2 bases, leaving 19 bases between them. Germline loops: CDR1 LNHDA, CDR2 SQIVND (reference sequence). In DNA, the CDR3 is TGTGCCAGCACAACCGGGGGTTTAGTAAACTATGGCTACACCTTC. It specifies CASTTGGLVNYGYTF.

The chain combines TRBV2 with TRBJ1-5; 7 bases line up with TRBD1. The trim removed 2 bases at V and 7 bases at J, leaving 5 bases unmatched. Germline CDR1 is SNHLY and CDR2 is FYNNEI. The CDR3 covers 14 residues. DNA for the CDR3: TGTGCCAGCAGTGAAAGGGGGCGCATACAGCCCCAGCATTTT. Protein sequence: CASSERGRIQPQHF.

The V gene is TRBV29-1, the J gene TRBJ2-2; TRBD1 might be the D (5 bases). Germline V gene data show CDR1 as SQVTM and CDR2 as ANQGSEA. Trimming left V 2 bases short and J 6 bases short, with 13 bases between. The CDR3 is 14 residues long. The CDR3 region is CSVESQGRAGELFF. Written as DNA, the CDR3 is TGCAGCGTTGAAAGTCAGGGTAGGGCCGGGGAGCTGTTTTTT.

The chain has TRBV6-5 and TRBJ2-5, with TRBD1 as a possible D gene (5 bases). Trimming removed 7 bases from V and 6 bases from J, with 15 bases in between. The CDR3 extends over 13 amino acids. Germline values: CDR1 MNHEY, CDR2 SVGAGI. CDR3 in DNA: TGTGCCAGCACGCCCGGACATGGACAGACCCAGTACTTC. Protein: CASTPGHGQTQYF.

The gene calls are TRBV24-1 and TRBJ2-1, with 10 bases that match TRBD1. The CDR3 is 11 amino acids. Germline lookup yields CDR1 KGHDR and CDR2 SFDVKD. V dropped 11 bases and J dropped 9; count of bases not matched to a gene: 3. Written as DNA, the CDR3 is TGTGCCATCGGGGACAGGGGTGAGCAGTTCTTC. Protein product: CAIGDRGEQFF.

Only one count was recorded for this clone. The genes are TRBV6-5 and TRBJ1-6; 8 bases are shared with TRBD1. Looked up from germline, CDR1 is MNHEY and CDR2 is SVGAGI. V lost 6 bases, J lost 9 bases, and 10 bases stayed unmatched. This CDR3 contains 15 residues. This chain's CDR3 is CASRGQGPSGSPLHF. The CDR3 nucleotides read TGTGCCAGCAGAGGACAGGGTCCCTCAGGTTCACCCCTCCACTTT.

The CDR3 nucleotides read TGTGCCAGCAGTTCCATAGCGGTACATACCTACGAGCAGTACTTC. It translates to CASSSIAVHTYEQYF. The chain links TRBV27 to TRBJ2-7, with D tentatively TRBD2 (6 bases). Between the trimmed V and J ends, which lost 4 bases and 2 bases, there was a span of 15 bases. Germline CDR1 MNHEY, CDR2 SMNVEV (reference sequence). CDR3 length: 15 residues.

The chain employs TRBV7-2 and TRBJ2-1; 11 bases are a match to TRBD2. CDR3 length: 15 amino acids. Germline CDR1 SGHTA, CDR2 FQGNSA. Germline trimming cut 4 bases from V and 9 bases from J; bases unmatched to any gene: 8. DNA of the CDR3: TGTGCCAGCAGCTCGTTAGCGGGAGGGCTTAGTGAGCAGTTCTTC. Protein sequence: CASSSLAGGLSEQFF. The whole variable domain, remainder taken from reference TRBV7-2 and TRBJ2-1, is GAGVSQSPSNKVTEKGKDVELRCDPISGHTALYWYRQSLGQGLEFLIYFQGNSAPDKSGLPSDRFSAERTGGSVSTLTIQRTQQEDSAVYLCASSSLAGGLSEQFFGPGTRLTVL.

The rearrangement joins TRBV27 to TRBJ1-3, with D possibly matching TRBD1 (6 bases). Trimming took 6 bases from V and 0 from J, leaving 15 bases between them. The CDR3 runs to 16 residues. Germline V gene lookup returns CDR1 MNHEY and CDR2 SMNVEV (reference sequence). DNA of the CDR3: TGTGCCAGCAGCCCCGGGGGGCTTTCCTCTGGAAACACCATATATTTT. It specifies CASSPGGLSSGNTIYF.

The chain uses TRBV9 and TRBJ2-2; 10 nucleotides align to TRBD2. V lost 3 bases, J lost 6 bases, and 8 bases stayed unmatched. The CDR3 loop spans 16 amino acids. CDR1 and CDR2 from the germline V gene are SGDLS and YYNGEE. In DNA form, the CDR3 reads TGTGCCAGCAGCGGTAATAGCGGGAGGTCCTCCGGGGAGCTGTTTTTT. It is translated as CASSGNSGRSSGELFF. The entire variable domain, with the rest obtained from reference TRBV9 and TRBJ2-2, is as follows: DSGVTQTPKHLITATGQRVTLRCSPRSGDLSVYWYQQSLDQGLQFLIQYYNGEERAKGNILERFSAQQFPDLHSELNLSSLELGDSALYFCASSGNSGRSSGELFFGEGSRLTVL.

The CDR3 protein is CASSQSTSGEQYF. The CDR3 DNA is TGTGCCAGCAGCCAATCGACTAGTGGCGAGCAGTACTTC. This chain joins TRBV3-1 (or the pseudogene TRBV3-2) and TRBJ2-7; the D gene is possibly TRBD2 (6 bases). This CDR3 has 13 residues. Germline V gene sequence: CDR1 LGHDT, CDR2 YNNKEL (reference sequence). Trimming pared 2 bases from V and 6 bases from J, leaving 11 bases between.

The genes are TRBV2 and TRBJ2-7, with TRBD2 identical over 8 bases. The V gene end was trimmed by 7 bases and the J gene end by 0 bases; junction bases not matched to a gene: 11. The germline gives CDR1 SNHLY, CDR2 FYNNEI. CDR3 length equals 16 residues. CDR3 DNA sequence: TGTGCCAGCACCGTCCCTTGGCGGGAGGACTCCTACGAGCAGTACTTC. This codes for CASTVPWREDSYEQYF.

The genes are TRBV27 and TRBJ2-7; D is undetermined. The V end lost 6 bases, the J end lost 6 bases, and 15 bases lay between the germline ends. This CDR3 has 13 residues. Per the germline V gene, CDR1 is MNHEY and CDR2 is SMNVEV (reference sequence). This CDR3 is CASRTERQFEQYF. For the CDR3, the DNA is TGTGCCAGCAGGACGGAGCGCCAGTTCGAGCAGTACTTC.

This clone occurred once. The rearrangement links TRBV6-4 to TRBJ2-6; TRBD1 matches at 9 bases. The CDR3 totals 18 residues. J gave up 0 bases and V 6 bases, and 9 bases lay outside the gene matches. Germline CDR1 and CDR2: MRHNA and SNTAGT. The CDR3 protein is CASRAGDRESSGANVLTF. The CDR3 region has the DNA TGTGCCAGCAGGGCCGGGGACAGGGAAAGCTCTGGGGCCAACGTCCTGACTTTC.

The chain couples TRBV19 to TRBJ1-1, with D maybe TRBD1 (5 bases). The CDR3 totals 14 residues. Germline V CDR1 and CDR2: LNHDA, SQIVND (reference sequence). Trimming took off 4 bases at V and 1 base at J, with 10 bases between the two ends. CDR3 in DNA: TGTGCCAGTAGTAGCAGGGCGGCGAACACTGAAGCTTTCTTT. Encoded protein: CASSSRAANTEAFF.

CDR3 loop: CSASPGTGRYEQYF. In nucleotides, the CDR3 is TGCAGTGCTAGTCCGGGGACAGGGAGGTACGAGCAGTACTTC. The V call is TRBV20-1, the J call TRBJ2-7, with TRBD1 identical over 9 bases. The V gene end was trimmed by 3 bases and the J gene end by 4 bases; junction bases not matched to a gene: 7. The CDR3 has 14 amino acids. Germline-derived CDR1 and CDR2 are DFQATT and SNEGSKA (reference sequence).

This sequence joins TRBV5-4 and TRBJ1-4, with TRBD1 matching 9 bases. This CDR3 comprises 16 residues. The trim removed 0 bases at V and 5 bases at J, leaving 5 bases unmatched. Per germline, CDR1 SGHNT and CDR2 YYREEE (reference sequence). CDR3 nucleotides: TGTGCCAGCAGCTTGGTCGGGACAGGGACGAATGAAAAACTGTTTTTT. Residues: CASSLVGTGTNEKLFF.

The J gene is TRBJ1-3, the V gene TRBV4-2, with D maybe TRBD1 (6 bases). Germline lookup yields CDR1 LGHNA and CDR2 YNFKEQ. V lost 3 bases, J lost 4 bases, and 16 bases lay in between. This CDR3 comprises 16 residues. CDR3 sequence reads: CASSQVGGASGNTIYF. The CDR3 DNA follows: TGTGCCAGCAGCCAGGTGGGGGGGGCGTCAGGAAACACCATATATTTT.

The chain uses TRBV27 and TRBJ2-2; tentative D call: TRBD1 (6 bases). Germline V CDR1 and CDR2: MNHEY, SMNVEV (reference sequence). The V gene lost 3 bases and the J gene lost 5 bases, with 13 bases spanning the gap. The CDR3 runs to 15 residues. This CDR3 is CASSFTGHGTGELFF. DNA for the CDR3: TGTGCCAGCAGTTTTACGGGACACGGTACCGGGGAGCTGTTTTTT.

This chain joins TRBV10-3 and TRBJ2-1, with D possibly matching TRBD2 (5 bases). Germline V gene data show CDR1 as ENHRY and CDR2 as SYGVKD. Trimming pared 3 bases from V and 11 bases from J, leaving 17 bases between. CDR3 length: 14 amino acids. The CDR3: CAISDAGNQSKQFF. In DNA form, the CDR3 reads TGTGCCATCAGTGACGCGGGCAATCAGAGCAAGCAGTTCTTC.

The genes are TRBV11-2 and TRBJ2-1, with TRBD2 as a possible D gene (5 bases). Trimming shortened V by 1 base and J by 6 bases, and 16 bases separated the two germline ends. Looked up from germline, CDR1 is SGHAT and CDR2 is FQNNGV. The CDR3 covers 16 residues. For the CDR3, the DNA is TGTGCCAGCAGCTTAGGGCCTACGGGTGGAGGCAATGAGCAGTTCTTC. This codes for CASSLGPTGGGNEQFF.

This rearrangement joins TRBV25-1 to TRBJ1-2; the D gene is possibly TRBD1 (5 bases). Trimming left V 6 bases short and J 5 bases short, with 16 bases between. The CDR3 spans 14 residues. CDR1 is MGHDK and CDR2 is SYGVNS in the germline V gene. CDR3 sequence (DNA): TGTGCCAGCAGCCTAAGAGGGGCGGGATATGGCTACACCTTC. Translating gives CASSLRGAGYGYTF.

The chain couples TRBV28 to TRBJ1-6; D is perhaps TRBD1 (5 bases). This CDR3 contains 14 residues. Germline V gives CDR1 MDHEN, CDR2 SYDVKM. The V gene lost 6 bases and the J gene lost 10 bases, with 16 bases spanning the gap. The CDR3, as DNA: TGTGCCAGCAGGCTCTTTTCGGGGGACTCACCCCTCCACTTT. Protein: CASRLFSGDSPLHF.

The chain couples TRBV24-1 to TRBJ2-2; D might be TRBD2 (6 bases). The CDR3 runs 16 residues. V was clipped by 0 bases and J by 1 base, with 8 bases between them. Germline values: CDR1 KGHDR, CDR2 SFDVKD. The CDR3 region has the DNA TGTGCCACCAGTGATTTGCAAGCGGGGAACACCGGGGAGCTGTTTTTT. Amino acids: CATSDLQAGNTGELFF.

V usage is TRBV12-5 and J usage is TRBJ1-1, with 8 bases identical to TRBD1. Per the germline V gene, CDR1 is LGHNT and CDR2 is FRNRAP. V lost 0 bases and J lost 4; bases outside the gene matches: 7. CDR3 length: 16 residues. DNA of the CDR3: TGTGCTAGTGGTTTGGTAGTGGCAGGGGGCTTCACTGAAGCTTTCTTT. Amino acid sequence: CASGLVVAGGFTEAFF. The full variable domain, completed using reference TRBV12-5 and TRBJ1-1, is DARVTQTPRHKVTEMGQEVTMRCQPILGHNTVFWYRQTMMQGLELLAYFRNRAPLDDSGMPKDRFSAEMPDATLATLKIQPSEPRDSAVYFCASGLVVAGGFTEAFFGQGTRLTVV.

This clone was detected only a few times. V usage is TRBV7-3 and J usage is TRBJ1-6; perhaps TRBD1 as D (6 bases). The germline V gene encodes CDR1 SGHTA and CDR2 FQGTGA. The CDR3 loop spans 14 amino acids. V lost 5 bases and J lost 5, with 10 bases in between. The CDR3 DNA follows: TGTGCCAGCAGCCCAGGACAGCATAATTCACCCCTCCACTTT. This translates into CASSPGQHNSPLHF.

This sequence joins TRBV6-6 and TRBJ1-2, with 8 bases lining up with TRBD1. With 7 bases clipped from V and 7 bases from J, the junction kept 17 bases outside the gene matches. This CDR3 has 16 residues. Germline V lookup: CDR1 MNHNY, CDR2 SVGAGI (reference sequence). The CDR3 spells CASTHGQGGSRSGYTF. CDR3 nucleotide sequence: TGTGCCAGCACCCACGGACAGGGTGGGTCTAGGTCTGGCTACACCTTC.

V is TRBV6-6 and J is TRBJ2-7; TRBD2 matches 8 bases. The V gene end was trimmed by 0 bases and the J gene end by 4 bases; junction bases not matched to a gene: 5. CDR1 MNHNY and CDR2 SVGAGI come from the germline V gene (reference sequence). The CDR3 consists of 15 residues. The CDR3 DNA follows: TGTGCCAGCAGTTACTCCGGAACGGGGGGGTACGAGCAGTACTTC. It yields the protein CASSYSGTGGYEQYF.

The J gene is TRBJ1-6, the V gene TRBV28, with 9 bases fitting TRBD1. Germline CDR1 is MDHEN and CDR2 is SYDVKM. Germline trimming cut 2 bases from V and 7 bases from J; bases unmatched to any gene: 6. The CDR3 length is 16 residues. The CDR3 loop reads CASSLGTGSGNSPLHF. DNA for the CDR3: TGTGCCAGCAGTTTAGGGACAGGGAGTGGGAATTCACCCCTCCACTTT.